The 19 T cell receptor beta chains below all came from one sample that was sequenced in a study of blood T cells in healthy people across ages (dated by TCRdb to between 2014 and 2017). Library construction relied on 5' RACE. These reads were obtained on an Illumina HiSeq 2500. A second PCR of about 6 to 12 cycles was run with a J-beta primer mix and a sample-barcoded 5' primer. In-frame beta chains were kept once TCRdb had trimmed the public reads at Q25 with fastp and called clones with MiXCR. Every distinct CDR3 protein forms one entry, paired with its most common genes and DNA. The table for this sample lists over a million distinct CDR3 sequences; about 45% of them were counted only once. The ten top clones hold around 4% of the sample. Source material: blood. The receptor set was obtained from a woman between 18 and 29 years old in good health.

This clonotype has a count of ten or more. This chain links TRBV4-2 with TRBJ2-3, with 10 positions matching TRBD2. Trimming took 0 bases from V and 11 from J; bases not matched to a gene: 11. The length of the CDR3 is 16 residues. Germline V lookup: CDR1 LGHNA, CDR2 YNFKEQ. The CDR3 DNA is TGTGCCAGCAGCCAAGATAGGCAACAGCGGGAGGGGGAGCAGTATTTT. It translates to CASSQDRQQREGEQYF.

There are a few counts of this clonotype. The V and J genes are TRBV10-3 and TRBJ2-5, with 7 positions matching TRBD1. Germline lookup yields CDR1 ENHRY and CDR2 SYGVKD. The CDR3 is 12 amino acids. V was clipped by 10 bases and J by 1 base; unmatched bases: 3. The CDR3 loop is CATAGGQETQYF. The DNA of the CDR3 is TGTGCCACTGCAGGGGGCCAAGAGACCCAGTACTTC.

V and J are TRBV27 and TRBJ1-2, with D uncertain. The CDR3 runs to 13 residues. From germline, CDR1 is MNHEY and CDR2 SMNVEV (reference sequence). The V end was cut by 6 bases, the J end by 8 bases, with 16 bases between. CDR3 sequence (DNA): TGTGCCAGCAGCCGCACGGGGAGTAGGGGCTACACCTTC. Protein sequence: CASSRTGSRGYTF.

This clonotype was picked up a small number of times. This rearrangement joins TRBV28 to TRBJ1-2; weak D call: TRBD1 (5 bases). CDR1 is MDHEN and CDR2 is SYDVKM in the germline V gene. The CDR3 totals 16 residues. Trimming took 5 bases from V and 7 from J, leaving 23 bases between them. This CDR3 reads CASSPTPGTAPVGYTF. Written as DNA, the CDR3 is TGTGCCAGCAGTCCAACCCCCGGGACTGCTCCTGTTGGCTACACCTTC.

This clonotype has more than one count but fewer than ten. The chain employs TRBV7-2 and TRBJ2-7, with a weak D call TRBD2 (6 bases). Deletions cut 3 bases from V and 6 bases from J, with 12 bases between. CDR3 length equals 13 residues. The V gene's germline CDR1 is SGHTA and CDR2 FQGNSA. The CDR3 here is CASSFPSDLEQYF. The DNA for the CDR3 is TGTGCCAGCAGCTTTCCTAGCGATCTCGAGCAGTACTTC.

The CDR3 reads CASSPGRQAFF. DNA of the CDR3: TGTGCCAGCAGCCCGGGACGCCAAGCTTTCTTT. The rearrangement uses TRBV6-2 or TRBV6-3 and TRBJ1-1; TRBD1 might be the D (5 bases). The germline CDR1 and CDR2 sequences are MNHEY and SVGEGT. CDR3 length equals 11 residues. Trimming removed 6 bases at V and 9 bases at J, with 11 bases between.

This chain joins TRBV6-2 or TRBV6-3 and TRBJ1-1; 7 bases map to TRBD1. CDR1 is MNHEY and CDR2 is SVGEGT in the germline V gene. V lost 6 bases to trimming and J lost 2 bases; unmatched junction nucleotides: 12. The CDR3 loop spans 16 amino acids. The CDR3 loop reads CASREGAGLTNTEAFF. For the CDR3, the DNA is TGTGCCAGCAGGGAGGGGGCAGGACTTACTAACACTGAAGCTTTCTTT.

This chain links TRBV7-9 with TRBJ1-1; D remains unclear. This CDR3 has 13 amino acids. Trimming took 7 bases from V and 8 from J, leaving 17 bases between them. CDR1 and CDR2 from the germline V gene are SEHNR and FQNEAQ (reference sequence). The CDR3 loop reads CASTTTGGREAFF. CDR3 nucleotide sequence: TGTGCCAGCACCACCACTGGCGGGCGCGAAGCTTTCTTT.

The V call is TRBV6-5, the J call TRBJ2-7; a possible D gene is TRBD2 (5 bases). Germline V gene data show CDR1 as MNHEY and CDR2 as SVGAGI. V gave up 0 bases and J gave up 3 bases, with 15 bases separating them. The CDR3 is made up of 16 amino acids. CDR3 DNA sequence: TGTGCCAGCAGTTACTCATCCGGGGTCCTACTCTACGAGCAGTACTTC. Its protein is CASSYSSGVLLYEQYF.

The gene calls are TRBV25-1 and TRBJ2-5; TRBD2 aligns across 7 bases. The length of the CDR3 is 13 residues. With 9 bases clipped from V and 0 bases from J, the junction kept 4 bases outside the gene matches. Germline loops: CDR1 MGHDK, CDR2 SYGVNS. This CDR3 is CASLLADQETQYF. In DNA, the CDR3 is TGTGCCAGTCTCCTAGCGGACCAAGAGACCCAGTACTTC. Full variable domain (remainder filled in from reference TRBV25-1 and TRBJ2-5): EADIYQTPRYLVIGTGKKITLECSQTMGHDKMYWYQQDPGMELHLIHYSYGVNSTEKGDLSSESTVSRIRTEHFPLTLESARPSHTSQYLCASLLADQETQYFGPGTRLLVL.

Comments on this clonotype: A single base separates this from a much larger clone, so it may be a read error. The chain carries TRBV7-2 and TRBJ2-1, with 7 bases that match TRBD2. The CDR3 is 16 amino acids. V was clipped by 5 bases and J by 5 bases; unmatched bases: 12. Germline assignment: CDR1 SGHTA and CDR2 FQGNSA. The CDR3 nucleotides read TGTGCCAGCAGCCCGCCGGGACCAGCGGGAAACAATGAGCAGTTCTTC. It encodes CASSPPGPAGNNEQFF.

This clonotype was detected a few times. The chain employs TRBV20-1 and TRBJ1-5; perhaps TRBD1 as D (5 bases). V was trimmed by 0 bases and J by 6 bases, leaving 12 bases between them. The CDR3 has 14 amino acids. Germline V CDR1 and CDR2: DFQATT, SNEGSKA (reference sequence). The CDR3 DNA follows: TGCAGTGCTAGAGATCTTCAGGGCGCTCAGCCCCAGCATTTT. Protein product: CSARDLQGAQPQHF.

V usage is TRBV2 and J usage is TRBJ2-3; TRBD1 aligns across 9 bases. The CDR3 spans 16 residues. V lost 6 bases to trimming and J lost 3 bases; unmatched junction nucleotides: 10. Germline lookup yields CDR1 SNHLY and CDR2 FYNNEI. CDR3 amino acids: CASREPRQGGTDTQYF. CDR3 DNA: TGTGCCAGCAGGGAACCGCGACAGGGGGGAACAGATACGCAGTATTTT.

The chain joins TRBV29-1 to TRBJ2-5, with D possibly matching TRBD2 (5 bases). V was trimmed by 7 bases and J by 5 bases, leaving 26 bases between them. The V gene's germline CDR1 is SQVTM and CDR2 ANQGSEA. The CDR3 is 16 residues long. In DNA form, the CDR3 reads TGCAGCGCCTATGCCCCGGGTCTATCTAGGGAGGAGACCCAGTACTTC. Amino acid sequence: CSAYAPGLSREETQYF.

This clonotype has just a few counts. This chain links TRBV7-9 with TRBJ2-1; 10 bases map to TRBD1. The ends lost 5 bases at V and 7 bases at J; junction bases unmatched: 14. CDR1 and CDR2 (germline): SEHNR, FQNEAQ (reference sequence). The CDR3 covers 17 residues. CDR3 amino acids: CASSAILPGQGWNEQFF. DNA of the CDR3: TGTGCCAGCAGCGCGATACTACCGGGACAGGGGTGGAATGAGCAGTTCTTC.

This rearrangement joins TRBV7-2 to TRBJ2-2, with 10 bases lining up with TRBD1. J gave up 0 bases and V 5 bases, and 6 bases lay outside the gene matches. This CDR3 has 17 residues. Per germline, CDR1 SGHTA and CDR2 FQGNSA. For the CDR3, the DNA is TGTGCCAGCAGCCGACAGGGGGCCCAAACGAACACCGGGGAGCTGTTTTTT. Translation gives CASSRQGAQTNTGELFF. Full variable domain (rest looked up from reference TRBV7-2 and TRBJ2-2): GAGVSQSPSNKVTEKGKDVELRCDPISGHTALYWYRQSLGQGLEFLIYFQGNSAPDKSGLPSDRFSAERTGGSVSTLTIQRTQQEDSAVYLCASSRQGAQTNTGELFFGEGSRLTVL.

Written as DNA, the CDR3 is TGTGCCAGCAGCTTGGGACTAGCGGGAGGGCCCACAGATACGCAGTATTTT. Protein: CASSLGLAGGPTDTQYF. The V and J genes are TRBV5-6 and TRBJ2-3, with TRBD2 matching 14 bases. Germline V gene lookup returns CDR1 SGHDT and CDR2 YYEEEE. J lost 2 bases, V lost 0 bases, and 2 bases had no gene match. The CDR3 extends over 17 amino acids.

This clonotype was seen only a few times. V is TRBV29-1 and J is TRBJ1-2, with D unresolved. Trimming pared 5 bases from V and 4 bases from J, leaving 8 bases between. Germline-derived CDR1 and CDR2 are SQVTM and ANQGSEA. The CDR3 runs to 11 residues. CDR3 sequence (DNA): TGCAGCGTTCAACACGGCTATGGCTACACCTTC. It specifies CSVQHGYGYTF.

This chain uses TRBV29-1 with TRBJ2-3; D remains ambiguous. V was pared by 4 bases and J by 3 bases, with 11 bases between. From germline, CDR1 is SQVTM and CDR2 ANQGSEA. This CDR3 contains 13 residues. The CDR3 reads CSVVGLGTDTQYF. The CDR3 DNA reads TGCAGCGTTGTAGGGTTAGGGACAGATACGCAGTATTTT.